This is a list of T cell receptor beta chains from one sample in a study of cytomegalovirus exposure and HLA in healthy donors. Assay used: immunoSEQ multiplex PCR; TCRdb lists only in-frame clones, some missing. The sample lists about 130,000 clones; roughly three quarters were seen once. Sequenced material: PBMCs. The source of these receptors is a man younger than 40 in good health and CMV-seronegative. CDR3s include the opening cysteine and the closing phenylalanine or tryptophan. D genes are given only for firm matches.

v_gene,j_gene,d_gene,len,CDR3aa
TRBV5-5,TRBJ2-5,TRBD1,16,CASSLQPGTGEETQYF
TRBV7-8,TRBJ2-1,.,14,CASSLLVIVNEQFF
TRBV23-1,TRBJ2-3,.,16,CATPAQRVNPTDTQYF
TRBV4-1,TRBJ2-3,TRBD2,18,CASSQGGFLSGSTDTQYF
TRBV19,TRBJ2-2,.,14,CASTPFADTGELFF
TRBV4-1,TRBJ1-5,.,16,CASSQEFANGNQPQHF
TRBV4-1,TRBJ2-7,.,13,CASSQDHSYEQYF
TRBV5-6,TRBJ1-5,TRBD1,16,CASSLTDRTADQPQHF
TRBV4-1,TRBJ2-1,TRBD1,16,CASSQVLQGGGDEQFF
TRBV5-1,TRBJ1-5,TRBD1,15,CASSAWTGFNQPQHF